This paragraph covers one T cell receptor (beta chain) sequence. Its antigen is unknown. No base quality values were provided; no much bigger clone lies one nucleotide off. The data are from a study of OX40 agonist ivuxolimab in advanced cancers. Broadly, across the study: Ivuxolimab, which targeted the costimulatory receptor OX40 (CD134), was an agonistic, fully human IgG2 monoclonal antibody. Of the roughly 50 dose-escalation patients, hepatocellular carcinoma was present in roughly 19, melanoma in about 15, renal cell carcinoma in 9 and head and neck cancer in 9. In the dose-escalation cohort, 82.7% of patients were male, and the mean age was roughly 56 years with a range of 23 to 79. Partial responses were achieved by three dose-escalation patients, of whom one had hepatocellular carcinoma and two had cutaneous melanoma. Peripheral TCRbeta sequencing was intended to test whether TCR sequence diversity was altered and clonal T-cell expansion was caused by ivuxolimab. The paper covers the monotherapy dose-escalation part of the phase I ivuxolimab trial, which included N of about 50 patients. Patients were allowed to have had prior anti-PD-1, anti-PD-L1 or anti-CTLA-4 therapy, and 40% of the dose-escalation patients had been treated with checkpoint inhibitors. Intravenous ivuxolimab was administered to patients every 2 weeks at six dose levels: 0.01, 0.1, 0.3, 1.5, 3 and 10 mg/kg. Paper-wide results and their limitations: At doses of 0.1 to 3.0 mg/kg, clonal expansion of both CD4+ and CD8+ T cells in blood was seen between baseline and week 6. Low levels of normalized T-cell clonal expansion were also seen in some patients who did not respond. Partial responders in the 0.1-3.0 mg/kg groups had among the lowest normalized peripheral clonal expansion, especially among CD8+ T cells. After ivuxolimab, more expanded clones were found on average in CD8+ T cells than in CD4+ T cells. The antigen specificity of the peripheral T cells that underwent clonal expansion was not determined.

Patients with a history of autoimmune disease or receiving systemic immunosuppression were excluded from the trial. Peripheral blood for TCR sequencing was collected from all dose cohorts at baseline, on cycle 4 day 1, and on cycle 7 day 1. Samples came from an open-label, multicenter, first-in-human phase I dose-escalation trial of ivuxolimab. Adults with locally advanced or metastatic head and neck squamous cell, hepatocellular, melanoma or renal cell carcinoma were enrolled in the trial. Before TCR sequencing, CD4+ T cells and CD8+ T cells were sorted from peripheral blood as separate populations. Genomic DNA was extracted from sorted cells for sequencing of the TCRbeta CDR3 region. TCRbeta CDR3 regions were sequenced using the immunoSEQ Assay. The clones in this table, taken by TCRdb from immuneACCESS, are in-frame only. Not every clone is retained; where verified, under half of the shortfall comes from an unresolved V gene, and the cause of the rest is unknown. The table for this sample lists approximately 94,000 clones; around 90% of them were counted only once. The ten top clones hold around 0.86% of the sample.

The sequencing here drew on CD4+ or CD8+ T cells sorted from blood, taken in a trial of the OX40 agonist ivuxolimab. The TCR sequence derives from an adult with an advanced solid tumor such as melanoma, head and neck, liver or kidney cancer.

In nucleotide form, the sequence is TGCGCCAGCAGCCCCCGACTGACCTCTGGGGCCAACGTCCTGACTTTC. This codes for CASSPRLTSGANVLTF. This chain is built from TRBV4-3 and TRBJ2-6; no D gene call is confident. Reading the germline V gene gives CDR1 LGHNA and CDR2 YSLEER. From the cysteine up to the phenylalanine, the CDR3 has a length of 16 residues. Only CDR3 DNA remains: 48 bases, in frame from the first base. V drops 4 bases and J drops 0 bases, leaving 10 bases in between.